A selection of T cell receptor beta chains follows, all from one sample in a study of T-cell memory formation after mild COVID-19. TCRdb processed the 5' RACE reads anew with MiXCR; each CDR3 protein has one entry. The sample lists about 290,000 distinct CDR3 sequences; more than 15% were seen once. The specimen was PBMCs or a T cell subset sorted from them (not recorded which). The receptors originated from a man younger than 35 who had mild COVID-19 (a few samples of this study predate the infection). Cell type and time point are not known. Both conserved end residues are part of each CDR3. Each record gives: V gene, J gene, D gene, clone size, CDR3 protein, CDR3 DNA. A D gene is named only where the DNA matches it firmly. Size is stated for part of the rows, as once, few or many counts, or as a class when the clone is expanded.

TRBV20-1	TRBJ2-1	TRBD2	many	CSSLAGGAQIEQFF	TGCAGTTCTTTAGCGGGGGGGGCCCAGATTGAGCAGTTCTTC
TRBV20-1	TRBJ2-7	TRBD1	-	CSATGTETYEQYF	TGCAGTGCTACCGGGACAGAGACCTACGAGCAGTACTTC
TRBV12-3/TRBV12-4	TRBJ2-1	-	many	CASTPGPQRDNNEQFF	TGTGCCAGCACTCCTGGGCCCCAGAGGGATAACAATGAGCAGTTCTTC
TRBV12-3/TRBV12-4	TRBJ1-1	TRBD1	few	CASSPQLRRGLDVNTEAFF	TGTGCCAGCAGCCCACAGCTTCGCAGGGGGCTTGACGTGAACACTGAAGCTTTCTTT
TRBV18	TRBJ1-5	-	few	CASSRTAPRSQHF	TGTGCCAGCTCCCGAACCGCGCCTCGGTCCCAGCATTTT
TRBV15	TRBJ2-3	TRBD2	many	CATGRGADTQYF	TGTGCCACCGGCCGGGGGGCAGATACGCAGTATTTT
TRBV2	TRBJ2-3	TRBD1	few	CASSPGQGIDTQYF	TGTGCCAGCAGTCCGGGACAGGGTATTGATACGCAGTATTTT
TRBV12-3/TRBV12-4	TRBJ1-1	-	-	CASAKEVGTEAFF	TGTGCCAGCGCTAAGGAGGTGGGGACTGAAGCTTTCTTT
TRBV7-2	TRBJ1-5	-	many	CASSWVNNQPQHF	TGTGCCAGCAGCTGGGTCAACAATCAGCCCCAGCATTTT
TRBV4-3	TRBJ2-7	TRBD2	few	CASSLAGGRGEQYF	TGCGCCAGCAGCCTAGCGGGGGGCCGGGGAGAGCAGTACTTC
TRBV18	TRBJ2-1	TRBD2	-	CASSGTSGGDGEQFF	TGTGCCAGCTCGGGGACTAGCGGGGGAGACGGTGAGCAGTTCTTC
TRBV29-1	TRBJ2-3	-	-	CSVVEDLDTQYF	TGCAGCGTTGTGGAGGATTTAGATACGCAGTATTTT
TRBV5-1	TRBJ1-4	-	-	CASSLAGGTTNEKLFF	TGCGCCAGCAGCTTGGCCGGGGGGACAACTAATGAAAAACTGTTTTTT
TRBV7-3	TRBJ2-1	TRBD2	-	CASSLRPSGGDGEQFF	TGTGCCAGCAGCTTAAGGCCTAGCGGGGGAGATGGTGAGCAGTTCTTC
TRBV5-1	TRBJ2-5	TRBD1	-	CASSPRDRDQETQYF	TGCGCCAGCAGCCCCCGGGACAGAGATCAAGAGACCCAGTACTTC
TRBV7-8	TRBJ2-2	TRBD1	many	CASSEQGASAGELFF	TGTGCCAGCAGCGAGCAGGGGGCAAGCGCCGGGGAGCTGTTTTTT
TRBV27	TRBJ1-3	-	few	CASSLSGTGPRSGNTIYF	TGTGCCAGCAGTTTATCGGGTACAGGGCCCCGCTCTGGAAACACCATATATTTT
TRBV12-3/TRBV12-4	TRBJ1-2	-	few	CASSFGENYGYTF	TGTGCCAGCAGTTTTGGGGAGAACTATGGCTACACCTTC
TRBV4-1	TRBJ2-3	TRBD2	few	CASSSLTSGDTQYF	TGCGCCAGCAGCTCCTTGACTAGCGGAGATACGCAGTATTTT
TRBV4-1	TRBJ2-5	-	few	CASSLRLNQETQYF	TGCGCCAGCAGCCTCCGGCTAAACCAAGAGACCCAGTACTTC
TRBV4-3	TRBJ2-3	TRBD2	few	CASSPRRLAGGDTQYF	TGCGCCAGCAGCCCCCGGCGGCTAGCGGGGGGGGATACGCAGTATTTT
TRBV7-2	TRBJ1-5	-	-	CASGVRGNQPQHF	TGTGCCAGCGGGGTACGAGGCAATCAGCCCCAGCATTTT
TRBV10-3	TRBJ2-5	TRBD2	-	CAISEFTSGGETQYF	TGTGCCATCAGTGAGTTTACTAGCGGAGGAGAGACCCAGTACTTC
TRBV4-2	TRBJ1-2	TRBD1	few	CASSHGDRENYGYTF	TGTGCCAGCAGCCATGGGGACAGGGAGAACTATGGCTACACCTTC
TRBV20-1	TRBJ2-1	TRBD2	many	CSADAGGSYNEQFF	TGCAGTGCTGACGCGGGGGGCTCCTACAATGAGCAGTTCTTC
TRBV7-8	TRBJ2-2	TRBD1	many	CASSSIGTANTGELFF	TGTGCCAGCAGTTCGATCGGGACAGCGAACACCGGGGAGCTGTTTTTT
TRBV20-1	TRBJ2-1	TRBD2	-	CSVGGGRSYNEQFF	TGCAGTGTTGGGGGGGGTAGGTCCTACAATGAGCAGTTCTTC
TRBV7-3	TRBJ2-4	TRBD1	-	CASSDPGQGGTNIQYF	TGTGCCAGCAGCGACCCGGGACAGGGCGGGACTAACATTCAGTACTTC
TRBV4-3	TRBJ1-2	TRBD1	few	CASSQGDSASYGYTF	TGCGCCAGCAGCCAAGGGGACAGCGCATCCTATGGCTACACCTTC
TRBV7-9	TRBJ2-2	TRBD2	few	CASSPRDYPNTGELFF	TGTGCCAGCAGCCCCCGGGACTACCCGAACACCGGGGAGCTGTTTTTT
TRBV12-3/TRBV12-4	TRBJ2-3	-	many	CASSTYSTDTQYF	TGTGCCAGCAGTACCTATAGCACAGATACGCAGTATTTT
TRBV6-1	TRBJ2-1	-	few	CASTRDSVINEQFF	TGTGCCAGCACCCGGGACTCTGTCATCAATGAGCAGTTCTTC
TRBV28	TRBJ2-1	TRBD1	-	CASSPNRGVINEQFF	TGTGCCAGCAGCCCGAACAGGGGTGTGATCAATGAGCAGTTCTTC
TRBV4-1	TRBJ2-5	TRBD1	-	CASSQGPPTGGEAQYF	TGCGCCAGCAGCCAAGGACCCCCGACAGGGGGGGAGGCCCAGTACTTC
TRBV4-2	TRBJ2-3	TRBD2	-	CASSPPTSGGTDTQYF	TGTGCCAGCAGCCCCCCGACTAGCGGGGGCACAGATACGCAGTATTTT
TRBV6-5	TRBJ1-1	-	few	CASSYGAGWTEAFF	TGTGCCAGCAGTTACGGAGCCGGCTGGACTGAAGCTTTCTTT